The 28 T cell receptor beta chains below were found in one sample sequenced in a study of cytomegalovirus exposure and HLA in healthy donors (dated by TCRdb to 2017 to 2019). Library construction relied on the immunoSEQ multiplex PCR assay. For the multiplex PCR, a mixture combining 60 forward primers for TCR Vbeta segments and 13 reverse primers for TCR Jbeta segments was used. TCRdb obtained this table from immuneACCESS and retained in-frame rearrangements with V and J assigned. These tables miss some clones; where compared with another copy, unresolved V genes account for less than half of the shortfall, and the remainder is unexplained. The sample table contains about 160,000 clones; only one count was recorded for about 80% of them. The top ten clonotypes cover roughly 9.7% of the sample. The sample was PBMCs. The receptor source for this set is a man between 18 and 29 years old in good health and CMV-seropositive.

The chain has TRBV28 and TRBJ2-7; D perhaps matches TRBD2 (6 bases). The V end lost 7 bases, the J end lost 0 bases, and 13 bases lay between the germline ends. CDR3 length: 14 residues. Germline CDR1 MDHEN, CDR2 SYDVKM. Here the CDR3 reads CASTKDGSSYEQYF. CDR3 sequence (DNA): TGTGCCAGCACCAAGGACGGGAGCTCCTACGAGCAGTACTTC.

J is TRBJ2-7 and V is TRBV2; 15 bases match TRBD2. Germline trimming cut 2 bases from V and 4 bases from J; bases unmatched to any gene: 3. The CDR3 runs 16 residues. Germline V gives CDR1 SNHLY, CDR2 FYNNEI. The CDR3 DNA follows: TGTGCCAGCAGTGAACCCGGGACTAGCGGGAGGTACGAGCAGTACTTC. Its protein product is CASSEPGTSGRYEQYF.

V is TRBV5-1 and J is TRBJ2-3, with 9 bases identical to TRBD2. The germline gives CDR1 SGHRS, CDR2 YFSETQ. The CDR3 runs 16 residues. The V and J ends lost 0 bases and 4 bases, in that order; junction bases with no gene match: 6. The DNA of the CDR3 is TGCGCCAGCAGCTTGGGTGCGGGAGGGAGTCCAGATACGCAGTATTTT. Amino acid sequence: CASSLGAGGSPDTQYF.

This chain uses TRBV15 with TRBJ2-7, with D possibly matching TRBD1 (6 bases). Germline V gene sequence: CDR1 LNHNV, CDR2 YYDKDF (reference sequence). There are 16 residues in the CDR3. The V gene lost 0 bases and the J gene lost 0 bases, with 12 bases spanning the gap. CDR3 sequence (DNA): TGTGCCACCAGCAGAGAAGGGGGTCCAAGCTCCTACGAGCAGTACTTC. The encoded protein is CATSREGGPSSYEQYF.

The V call is TRBV28, the J call TRBJ1-5; D perhaps matches TRBD1 (5 bases). The CDR3 runs 15 residues. Germline loops: CDR1 MDHEN, CDR2 SYDVKM. V was trimmed by 8 bases and J by 1 base, leaving 15 bases between them. The CDR3 here is CASREQGGSNQPQHF. The CDR3 nucleotides are TGTGCCAGCCGCGAGCAGGGTGGCAGCAATCAGCCCCAGCATTTT.

On this clone: Other DNA sequences from this sample encode an identical CDR3 as well. The chain couples TRBV6-1 to TRBJ2-2, with no clear D. V shed 5 bases and J shed 5 bases, with 3 bases lying between them. Germline loops: CDR1 MNHNS, CDR2 SASEGT. This CDR3 is built from 11 residues. The CDR3 loop reads CASSPTGELFF. The CDR3 DNA is TGTGCCAGCAGTCCTACCGGGGAGCTGTTTTTT.

The V and J genes are TRBV28 and TRBJ1-5, with D possibly matching TRBD1 (5 bases). V was trimmed by 6 bases and J by 4 bases, leaving 13 bases between them. Per the germline V gene, CDR1 is MDHEN and CDR2 is SYDVKM. The CDR3 runs 14 residues. Written as DNA, the CDR3 is TGTGCCAGCAGCCCTCGACAGACTAATCAGCCCCAGCATTTT. Translated: CASSPRQTNQPQHF. The complete variable domain, with remaining parts taken from reference TRBV28 and TRBJ1-5, reads DVKVTQSSRYLVKRTGEKVFLECVQDMDHENMFWYRQDPGLGLRLIYFSYDVKMKEKGDIPEGYSVSREKKERFSLILESASTNQTSMYLCASSPRQTNQPQHFGDGTRLSIL.

The chain uses TRBV28 and TRBJ2-7, with a weak D call TRBD1 (6 bases). Between the trimmed V and J ends, which lost 6 bases and 2 bases, there was a span of 14 bases. The germline gives CDR1 MDHEN, CDR2 SYDVKM. The CDR3 extends over 14 amino acids. Written as DNA, the CDR3 is TGTGCCAGCAGGGAACAGGGTCGGACCTACGAGCAGTACTTC. It encodes CASREQGRTYEQYF.

The table lists this clone with a count of one. The rearrangement joins TRBV19 to TRBJ2-7; 8 bases map to TRBD1. V was clipped by 4 bases and J by 3 bases; unmatched bases: 8. The CDR3 is 15 residues long. Looked up from germline, CDR1 is LNHDA and CDR2 is SQIVND (reference sequence). The CDR3 region has the DNA TGTGCCAGTAGTACATCTGGACAGGGACTCTACGAGCAGTACTTC. It encodes CASSTSGQGLYEQYF.

The V call is TRBV18, the J call TRBJ1-1; D is unresolved. Trimming took 2 bases from V and 1 from J, leaving 5 bases between them. The CDR3 runs to 13 residues. Germline V gene data show CDR1 as KGHSH and CDR2 as LQKENI. The CDR3 spells CASSPNRNTEAFF. DNA of the CDR3: TGTGCCAGCTCACCAAACAGGAACACTGAAGCTTTCTTT.

The chain couples TRBV10-1 to TRBJ2-1; 7 nucleotides agree with TRBD1. Germline V lookup: CDR1 WNHNN, CDR2 SYGVQD (reference sequence). J lost 16 bases, V lost 0 bases, and 6 bases had no gene match. CDR3 size: 12 residues. CDR3 nucleotide sequence: TGCGCCAGCAGTGAGTCGAGGGGGCGTCAATTCTTC. It translates to CASSESRGRQFF.

The rearrangement links TRBV5-6 to TRBJ2-3; 7 bases fit TRBD1. This CDR3 has 15 residues. Germline V gene lookup returns CDR1 SGHDT and CDR2 YYEEEE. Unmatched junction bases numbered 3, after V lost 0 bases and J lost 2 bases. CDR3 residues: CASSLGRGFTDTQYF. Written as DNA, the CDR3 is TGTGCCAGCAGCTTGGGCAGGGGGTTCACAGATACGCAGTATTTT.

The chain couples TRBV4-3 to TRBJ1-1; D is unresolved. Germline V gene lookup returns CDR1 LGHNA and CDR2 YSLEER. This CDR3 region has 14 residues. The V gene lost 1 base and the J gene lost 0 bases, with 6 bases spanning the gap. The CDR3 region has the DNA TGCGCCAGCAGCCAAGGGGAGATGAACACTGAAGCTTTCTTT. Translated: CASSQGEMNTEAFF.

CDR3 region: CASSPQGTYEQYF. In DNA, the CDR3 is TGTGCCAGCAGCCCACAGGGTACCTACGAGCAGTACTTC. V is TRBV27 and J is TRBJ2-5; D might be TRBD1 (6 bases). The DNA matches TRBJ2-7 better at its end, which makes the J call doubtful. Germline-derived CDR1 and CDR2 are MNHEY and SMNVEV (reference sequence). This CDR3 comprises 13 residues.

This chain connects TRBV15 to TRBJ2-7; 7 nucleotides agree with TRBD1. CDR3 length: 16 amino acids. The germline V gene encodes CDR1 LNHNV and CDR2 YYDKDF (reference sequence). Trimming took 3 bases from V and 6 from J; bases not matched to a gene: 14. The CDR3 region is CATSSKRDRPMGEQYF. Here the CDR3 DNA reads TGTGCCACCAGCAGCAAGAGGGACAGACCCATGGGCGAGCAGTACTTC.

The chain joins TRBV28 to TRBJ2-1, with D perhaps matching TRBD2 (6 bases). The CDR3 is 14 amino acids. The germline CDR1 and CDR2 sequences are MDHEN and SYDVKM. V shed 1 base and J shed 7 bases, with 11 bases lying between them. The CDR3 DNA follows: TGTGCCAGCAGTTTATCGGGAAGCGGGAATGAGCAGTTCTTC. It specifies CASSLSGSGNEQFF.

The chain couples TRBV5-4 to TRBJ2-1; the match to TRBD2 covers 7 bases. This CDR3 contains 12 residues. J lost 8 bases, V lost 4 bases, and 3 bases had no gene match. Germline CDR1 reads SGHNT; CDR2 reads YYREEE (reference sequence). The CDR3 sequence: CASSLGGDEQFF. CDR3 DNA: TGTGCCAGCAGCCTGGGGGGGGATGAGCAGTTCTTC.

This clone has only one observation. The genes are TRBV7-9 and TRBJ1-2; D is perhaps TRBD1 (6 bases). The CDR3 is 13 amino acids. Germline CDR1 SEHNR, CDR2 FQNEAQ (reference sequence). V lost 1 base, J lost 8 bases, and 11 bases lay in between. The CDR3 DNA reads TGTGCCAGCAGCTTAGAGGGGGTCAGAGGCTACACCTTC. This codes for CASSLEGVRGYTF. The variable domain in full, with the rest retrieved from reference TRBV7-9 and TRBJ1-2, is DTGVSQNPRHKITKRGQNVTFRCDPISEHNRLYWYRQTLGQGPEFLTYFQNEAQLEKSRLLSDRFSAERPKGSFSTLEIQRTEQGDSAMYLCASSLEGVRGYTFGSGTRLTVV.

This sequence joins TRBV30 and TRBJ2-2; D is perhaps TRBD2 (6 bases). Germline V CDR1 and CDR2: GTSNPN, SVGIG (reference sequence). This CDR3 comprises 17 residues. Trimming took off 0 bases at V and 3 bases at J, with 17 bases between the two ends. In DNA form, the CDR3 reads TGTGCCTGGAGTGTACCCGTTCGGACTACCCACACCGGGGAGCTGTTTTTT. Encoded protein: CAWSVPVRTTHTGELFF.

There are a few counts of this clone. The V gene is TRBV7-2, the J gene TRBJ1-2; no clear D gene. Looked up from germline, CDR1 is SGHTA and CDR2 is FQGNSA. The CDR3 extends over 14 amino acids. Trimming cost V 3 bases and J 4 bases, with 12 bases left between them. In DNA, the CDR3 is TGTGCCAGCAGCTTCCTCACTGCGGGCTATGGCTACACCTTC. Residues: CASSFLTAGYGYTF. The variable domain in full, with the rest retrieved from reference TRBV7-2 and TRBJ1-2, is GAGVSQSPSNKVTEKGKDVELRCDPISGHTALYWYRQSLGQGLEFLIYFQGNSAPDKSGLPSDRFSAERTGGSVSTLTIQRTQQEDSAVYLCASSFLTAGYGYTFGSGTRLTVV.

This rearrangement joins TRBV7-9 to TRBJ2-3; maybe TRBD2 (6 bases). The V end lost 1 base, the J end lost 1 base, and 18 bases lay between the germline ends. The V gene's germline CDR1 is SEHNR and CDR2 FQNEAQ (reference sequence). The CDR3 is made up of 18 amino acids. CDR3 DNA: TGTGCCAGCAGCTTAGGGAATCGCCGGGAGAGAGGCACAGATACGCAGTATTTT. Protein product: CASSLGNRRERGTDTQYF.

The chain uses TRBV15 and TRBJ2-5; 13 nucleotides line up with TRBD2. The DNA end is a closer match to TRBJ2-7, so the J assignment may be wrong. Germline V gene lookup returns CDR1 LNHNV and CDR2 YYDKDF (reference sequence). The CDR3 contains 16 residues. DNA of the CDR3: TGTGCCACCAGCAGAGATACTAGCGGGAGGGCCTACGAGCAGTACTTC. Translating gives CATSRDTSGRAYEQYF.

The rearrangement uses TRBV11-3 and TRBJ1-2; TRBD1 might be the D (6 bases). V was shortened by 5 bases and J by 8 bases, with 21 bases between the two germline ends. Germline assignment: CDR1 SGHNT and CDR2 YENEEA. CDR3 length equals 15 residues. CDR3 bases: TGTGCCAGCAGCCCCCCCGCCAGGGGCTATTGGGGCTACACCTTC. It specifies CASSPPARGYWGYTF.

The chain recombines TRBV29-1 with TRBJ2-1; 8 nucleotides line up with TRBD1. Unmatched junction bases numbered 3, after V lost 2 bases and J lost 0 bases. This CDR3 has 15 residues. Germline V gene lookup returns CDR1 SQVTM and CDR2 ANQGSEA. The CDR3 loop is CSVEQGASSYNEQFF. The CDR3, as DNA: TGCAGCGTTGAACAGGGGGCGAGCTCCTACAATGAGCAGTTCTTC.

The table lists this clone with a count of one. The chain combines TRBV7-2 with TRBJ2-3; tentative D call: TRBD2 (5 bases). CDR1 SGHTA and CDR2 FQGNSA come from the germline V gene. This CDR3 has 13 residues. Trimming removed 5 bases from V and 8 bases from J, with 14 bases in between. The CDR3 loop is CASSPGPSGTQYF. In DNA form, the CDR3 reads TGTGCCAGCAGCCCAGGACCCAGCGGTACGCAGTATTTT.

V is TRBV4-3 and J is TRBJ2-5, with 8 bases aligning to TRBD2. The ends lost 0 bases at V and 1 base at J; junction bases unmatched: 13. The CDR3 is 19 residues long. Germline loops: CDR1 LGHNA, CDR2 YSLEER. The CDR3 DNA sequence: TGCGCCAGCAGCCAAGAGAGAGGTCGCCTAGCGGGCGCCCAAGAGACCCAGTACTTC. Translated, it gives CASSQERGRLAGAQETQYF.

Only a few counts were recorded for this clone. The chain couples TRBV7-9 to TRBJ1-2, with D perhaps matching TRBD1 (5 bases). Germline lookup yields CDR1 SEHNR and CDR2 FQNEAQ (reference sequence). The CDR3 length is 12 residues. V was shortened by 4 bases and J by 8 bases, with 11 bases between the two germline ends. This CDR3 reads CASSWDSDGYTF. Here the CDR3 DNA reads TGTGCCAGCAGCTGGGACTCGGACGGCTACACCTTC. The full variable domain, in which reference TRBV7-9 and TRBJ1-2 provide the parts outside the CDR3, is DTGVSQNPRHKITKRGQNVTFRCDPISEHNRLYWYRQTLGQGPEFLTYFQNEAQLEKSRLLSDRFSAERPKGSFSTLEIQRTEQGDSAMYLCASSWDSDGYTFGSGTRLTVV.

The CDR3 DNA reads as TGTGCCAGCAGCGAACACAGGAACCCAGATACGCAGTATTTT. Its protein is CASSEHRNPDTQYF. This sequence joins TRBV11-2 and TRBJ2-3; D might be TRBD1 (5 bases). The germline V and J ends were trimmed by 5 bases and 4 bases, with 13 bases remaining between them. CDR1 is SGHAT and CDR2 is FQNNGV in the germline V gene. The CDR3 is 14 amino acids.